This T cell receptor beta chain was recovered during a study of blood T cell repertoires in COVID-19. From germline, CDR1 is SGHTS and CDR2 YDEGEE. The CDR3 loop spans 14 amino acids. Losses at the gene ends were 4 bases for V and 6 bases for J; bases not matched to a gene: 3. Resolution of symptoms, clearance, or two negative PCRs was present in recovered Cohort 3 donors. Only a few counts were recorded for this clone. Clones were sequenced by immunoSEQ multiplex PCR, and TCRdb holds only the in-frame ones, with some missing. The sample includes 160,000 or so clones, more than 65% seen only once; the top ten take around a sixth.

The origin of this receptor is a man aged 55 to 70 who had recovered from COVID-19. Sequencing was done on a sample of PBMCs or T cells enriched from blood (not recorded which). The chain combines TRBV5-8 with TRBJ1-6; 8 bases match TRBD1. The CDR3 loop reads CASSTGQVNSPLHF. The DNA of the CDR3 is TGTGCCAGCAGCACGGGACAGGTTAATTCACCCCTCCACTTT.